Listed below are T cell receptor beta chains from one sample, sequenced in a study of a mutant IDH1 vaccine in newly diagnosed glioma. Their target antigens are unknown. Generated by immunoSEQ multiplex PCR, the TCRdb table keeps only in-frame clones and is missing some. The sample has roughly 76,000 clones, 85% seen once. Sequencing was performed on PBMCs, taken from a glioma patient whose treatment included an IDH1 peptide vaccine. The receptor source for this set is a man younger than 45 with glioma. Some clones in this sample may be carry-over from other donors' samples. Each CDR3 is given with its conserved first and last residue. The D gene is left open where the match is weak. Some rows have no size entry. The others give once, few or many, or a class for an expanded clone.

v_call	d_call	clone_size	j_call	cdr3_aa	cdr3_nt
TRBV5-1	TRBD1	NA	TRBJ2-1	CASSPGTGANEQFF	TGCGCCAGCAGCCCCGGGACAGGGGCCAATGAGCAGTTCTTC
TRBV28	NA	once	TRBJ1-4	CASSPPYGSTNEKLFF	TGTGCCAGCAGCCCCCCCTACGGTTCAACTAATGAAAAACTGTTTTTT
TRBV2	NA	NA	TRBJ2-3	CASSEAGGGHTQYF	TGTGCCAGCAGTGAAGCAGGTGGGGGACATACGCAGTATTTT
TRBV9	TRBD1	NA	TRBJ1-1	CASSVAGQGVNTEAFF	TGTGCCAGCAGCGTAGCCGGACAGGGGGTGAACACTGAAGCTTTCTTT
TRBV5-4	TRBD1	few	TRBJ2-1	CASSSPGQGYNEQFF	TGTGCCAGCAGCTCCCCAGGACAGGGTTACAATGAGCAGTTCTTC
TRBV28	NA	NA	TRBJ1-2	CASSHPLGSLGGYTF	TGTGCCAGCAGTCACCCCCTTGGCTCTCTAGGTGGCTACACCTTC
TRBV14	TRBD2	once	TRBJ2-1	CASSQQGGGRAKFF	TGTGCCAGCAGCCAACAGGGAGGAGGGAGGGCAAAGTTCTTC
TRBV28	TRBD2	once	TRBJ2-7	CASSTPGEGRSYEQYF	TGTGCCAGCAGTACCCCCGGGGAGGGGCGATCCTACGAGCAGTACTTC
TRBV28	NA	once	TRBJ1-5	CASSTVGGPLPQHF	TGTGCCAGCAGTACAGTCGGGGGCCCTCTGCCCCAGCATTTT
TRBV29-1	NA	NA	TRBJ2-7	CSVDVRDTYSYEQYF	TGCAGCGTTGATGTTAGGGACACCTACTCCTACGAGCAGTACTTC
TRBV6-1	TRBD1	NA	TRBJ1-3	CASSDGQGTGNTIYF	TGTGCCAGCAGCGACGGACAGGGCACCGGAAACACCATATATTTT
TRBV18	NA	NA	TRBJ2-7	CASSPDTDRQYF	TGTGCCAGCTCGCCCGACACGGATCGGCAGTACTTC
TRBV5-8	NA	few	TRBJ1-1	CASSLGRENSEAFF	TGTGCCAGCAGCTTGGGCAGGGAAAACTCTGAAGCTTTCTTT
TRBV29-1	NA	NA	TRBJ2-3	CSVQTYMGGSDTQYF	TGCAGCGTCCAAACCTATATGGGGGGTTCAGATACGCAGTATTTT
TRBV7-2	TRBD2	few	TRBJ2-1	CASSLAGLADNEQFF	TGTGCCAGCAGCTTAGCTGGACTAGCTGACAATGAGCAGTTCTTC
TRBV9	NA	NA	TRBJ1-5	CASSTGGRNQPQHF	TGTGCCAGCAGCACAGGAGGGAGGAATCAGCCCCAGCATTTT
TRBV4-3	NA	once	TRBJ2-3	CASSQDRGLSDTQYF	TGCGCCAGCAGCCAAGATCGTGGGTTGTCAGATACGCAGTATTTT
TRBV7-9	TRBD1	NA	TRBJ1-4	CASSLVVRGTEKLFF	TGTGCCAGCAGCTTAGTGGTCAGGGGGACCGAAAAACTGTTTTTT
TRBV4-1	NA	NA	TRBJ2-7	CASSRGNAYEQYF	TGCGCCAGCAGCCGGGGCAACGCCTACGAGCAGTACTTC
TRBV5-1	NA	NA	TRBJ2-7	CASSMTAQAYEQYF	TGCGCCAGCAGCATGACAGCCCAGGCCTACGAGCAGTACTTC